The TCR beta chain described here comes from a study of blood T cell repertoires in COVID-19. Germline V gives CDR1 SGHRS, CDR2 YFSETQ. The CDR3 sequence is 15 residues long. V was cut by 0 bases and J by 7 bases, with 13 bases left in between. TCRdb's copy holds only in-frame clones and misses some; the assay was immunoSEQ multiplex PCR. The table shows 380,000 or so clones, with over 75% occurring only once. Sequencing was performed on PBMCs or T cells enriched from blood (not recorded which). The chain has TRBV5-1 and TRBJ2-2, with unresolved D. The receptor was isolated from a woman aged 40-49 years with acute COVID-19. CDR3 loop: CASSLVGFEYGELFF. The CDR3 DNA reads as TGCGCCAGCAGCTTGGTCGGGTTTGAGTACGGGGAGCTGTTTTTT.